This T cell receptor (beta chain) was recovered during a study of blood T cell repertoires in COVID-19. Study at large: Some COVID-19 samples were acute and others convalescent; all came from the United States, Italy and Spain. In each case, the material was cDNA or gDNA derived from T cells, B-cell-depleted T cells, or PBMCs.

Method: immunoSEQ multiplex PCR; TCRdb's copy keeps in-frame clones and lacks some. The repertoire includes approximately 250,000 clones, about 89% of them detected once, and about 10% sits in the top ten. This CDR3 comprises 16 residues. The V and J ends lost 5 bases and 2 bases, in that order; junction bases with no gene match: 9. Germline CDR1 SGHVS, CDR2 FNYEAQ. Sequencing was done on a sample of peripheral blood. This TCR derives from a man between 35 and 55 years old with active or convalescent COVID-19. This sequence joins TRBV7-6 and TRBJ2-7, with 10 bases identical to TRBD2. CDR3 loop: CASSPRGTSDPYEQYF. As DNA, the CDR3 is TGTGCCAGCAGCCCGCGAGGGACTAGCGATCCCTACGAGCAGTACTTC.